Presented here are 26 T cell receptor beta chains from one specimen sequenced in a study of T cell responses to AZD1222 COVID-19 vaccine. Clones were sequenced by immunoSEQ multiplex PCR, and TCRdb holds only the in-frame ones, with some missing. Among some 180,000 clones, about 90% were seen once, and the ten largest hold 0.45% to 0.55%. The sequencing here drew on peripheral blood, taken on day 0 of AZD1222 vaccination. The origin of the receptors is an adult in good health.

About this clone itself: The junction shows a germline mismatch at one end, possibly a read error. The rearrangement links TRBV10-1 to TRBJ1-1; 8 bases fit TRBD1. CDR1 is WNHNN and CDR2 is SYGVQD in the germline V gene (reference sequence). The CDR3 is made up of 16 amino acids. The CDR3 region has the DNA TGCGCCAGCTGTGACAGGGGAGGGGGCATGAACACTGAAGCTTTCTTT. Protein: CASCDRGGGMNTEAFF.

The chain carries TRBV28 and TRBJ1-4; D uncertain. V lost 3 bases to trimming and J lost 4 bases, with 9 bases between them. The CDR3 covers 14 residues. The germline gives CDR1 MDHEN, CDR2 SYDVKM. CDR3 DNA: TGTGCCAGCAGTTTGAGGGTCCTTAATGAAAAACTGTTTTTT. This codes for CASSLRVLNEKLFF.

J is TRBJ1-3 and V is TRBV5-1; 7 positions match TRBD1. After removal of 4 bases from V and 4 bases from J, the junction contained 5 bases not matched to a gene. The CDR3 extends over 14 amino acids. Germline V gene lookup returns CDR1 SGHRS and CDR2 YFSETQ. The CDR3 region is CASSPRGPGNTIYF. CDR3 coding DNA: TGCGCCAGCAGCCCGAGGGGGCCAGGAAACACCATATATTTT.

The chain recombines TRBV6-5 with TRBJ2-2; no reliable D call. Germline V lookup: CDR1 MNHEY, CDR2 SVGAGI. CDR3 length: 14 amino acids. The V and J ends lost 2 bases and 2 bases respectively, with 6 bases between them. This CDR3 reads CASSYGYNTGELFF. CDR3 DNA: TGTGCCAGCAGTTACGGATACAACACCGGGGAGCTGTTTTTT.

The chain joins TRBV21-1 to TRBJ1-2; the listed D gene, TRBD1, was not tested against the DNA. TRBV21-1 constitutes a pseudogene. The CDR3 length is 15 residues. The CDR3 bases are TGTGCCAGCAGCCCCAAAGGTGGGACAGGGACCGGCTACACCTTC. Encoded protein: CASSPKGGTGTGYTF.

V is TRBV12-5 and J is TRBJ2-2; D uncertain. The CDR3 extends over 13 amino acids. Germline CDR1 LGHNT, CDR2 FRNRAP. Between the trimmed V and J ends, which lost 4 bases and 9 bases, there was a span of 12 bases. The CDR3 loop is CASGWTGYRELFF. The CDR3 DNA sequence: TGTGCTAGTGGTTGGACGGGTTACAGGGAGCTGTTTTTT.

This chain connects TRBV5-4 to TRBJ1-5; 9 nucleotides agree with TRBD1. The CDR3 totals 14 residues. Trimming at V came to 0 bases and at J to 5 bases, leaving 0 bases not matched to a gene. CDR1 and CDR2 (germline): SGHNT, YYREEE (reference sequence). The CDR3 coding sequence is TGTGCCAGCAGCTTGGGGACAGGGGATCAGCCCCAGCATTTT. This encodes CASSLGTGDQPQHF.

The chain is built from TRBV28 and TRBJ2-1; D gene unclear. Trimming left V 6 bases short and J 6 bases short, with 6 bases between. Germline lookup yields CDR1 MDHEN and CDR2 SYDVKM. This CDR3 comprises 11 residues. CDR3 region: CASSTLNEQFF. The CDR3 DNA reads as TGTGCCAGCAGCACCCTCAATGAGCAGTTCTTC. Complete variable domain (other parts from reference TRBV28 and TRBJ2-1): DVKVTQSSRYLVKRTGEKVFLECVQDMDHENMFWYRQDPGLGLRLIYFSYDVKMKEKGDIPEGYSVSREKKERFSLILESASTNQTSMYLCASSTLNEQFFGPGTRLTVL.

In its sample, this clone was seen a few times. V and J are TRBV5-1 and TRBJ2-2; 13 bases map to TRBD2. CDR1 SGHRS and CDR2 YFSETQ come from the germline V gene. V trimming: 4 bases; J trimming: 5 bases; junction bases outside the gene matches: 2. This CDR3 spans 15 amino acids. Here the CDR3 reads CASSTGLAGTGELFF. CDR3 nucleotide sequence: TGCGCCAGCAGCACGGGACTAGCGGGGACCGGGGAGCTGTTTTTT.

The chain uses TRBV28 and TRBJ1-5; D ambiguous. Germline V CDR1 and CDR2: MDHEN, SYDVKM. V lost 1 base to trimming and J lost 12 bases, with 10 bases between them. CDR3 size: 12 residues. The CDR3, as DNA: TGTGCCAGCAGTTTATTAGATGGGCTCCAGCATTTT. As protein: CASSLLDGLQHF.

The chain joins TRBV12-3 or TRBV12-4 to TRBJ1-1, with a possible D match to TRBD1 (5 bases). The CDR3 sequence is 12 residues long. Trimming left V 5 bases short and J 6 bases short, with 10 bases between. The CDR3 coding sequence is TGTGCCAGCAGTCCCGAGGGGCCTGAAGCTTTCTTT. Residues: CASSPEGPEAFF.

The genes are TRBV10-2 and TRBJ2-7, with D perhaps TRBD2 (6 bases). From germline, CDR1 is WSHSY and CDR2 SAAADI. The CDR3 totals 15 residues. Trimming stripped 3 bases from V and 4 bases from J, with 16 bases between. DNA for the CDR3: TGCGCCAGCAGTGAAGAGGGGACTCCGCCTTACGAGCAGTACTTC. Translation: CASSEEGTPPYEQYF.

V and J are TRBV6-6 and TRBJ1-2; a possible D gene is TRBD1 (5 bases). The CDR3 extends over 15 amino acids. V lost 2 bases, J lost 2 bases, and 12 bases lay in between. Germline V gene sequence: CDR1 MNHNY, CDR2 SVGAGI (reference sequence). The CDR3 protein is CASSYADTRNYGYTF. The CDR3 nucleotides read TGTGCCAGCAGTTACGCGGACACAAGAAACTATGGCTACACCTTC.

J is TRBJ1-5 and V is TRBV2; 8 positions agree with TRBD1. The ends lost 0 bases at V and 7 bases at J; junction bases unmatched: 5. The CDR3 has 15 residues. CDR1 is SNHLY and CDR2 is FYNNEI in the germline V gene. CDR3 sequence reads: CASSEAWTGRQPQHF. The CDR3 DNA reads TGTGCCAGCAGTGAAGCTTGGACAGGGAGGCAGCCCCAGCATTTT.

The genes are TRBV11-1 and TRBJ1-6; the match to TRBD1 covers 10 bases. The V gene end was trimmed by 5 bases and the J gene end by 8 bases; junction bases not matched to a gene: 9. Germline V CDR1 and CDR2: SGHAT, FQDESV (reference sequence). This CDR3 is 16 amino acids long. The CDR3 reads CASSVRDRGVDSPLHF. CDR3 DNA: TGTGCCAGCAGCGTCCGGGACAGGGGAGTAGATTCACCCCTCCACTTT.

The rearrangement joins TRBV30 to TRBJ2-1; possible D gene TRBD2, 6 bases. The CDR3 is made up of 13 amino acids. The V gene lost 6 bases and the J gene lost 8 bases, with 17 bases spanning the gap. From germline, CDR1 is GTSNPN and CDR2 SVGIG (reference sequence). Here the CDR3 DNA reads TGTGCCTGCTATCCCGGGACTCGCCATGAGCAGTTCTTC. This gives the protein CACYPGTRHEQFF.

V and J are TRBV19 and TRBJ1-5; no firm D call. The CDR3 has 20 amino acids. Per germline, CDR1 LNHDA and CDR2 SQIVND (reference sequence). Trimming shortened V by 4 bases and J by 2 bases, and 27 bases separated the two germline ends. The CDR3 sequence: CASSTQFVAALSDRNQPQHF. In DNA, the CDR3 is TGTGCCAGTAGTACCCAGTTTGTCGCGGCCCTAAGTGATCGCAATCAGCCCCAGCATTTT. The full variable domain, completed using reference TRBV19 and TRBJ1-5, is DGGITQSPKYLFRKEGQNVTLSCEQNLNHDAMYWYRQDPGQGLRLIYYSQIVNDFQKGDIAEGYSVSREKKESFPLTVTSAQKNPTAFYLCASSTQFVAALSDRNQPQHFGDGTRLSIL.

V gene TRBV5-1 combines with J gene TRBJ2-7; a possible D gene is TRBD2 (6 bases). With 4 bases removed from V and 6 bases from J, the gap between germline ends came to 14 bases. This CDR3 spans 13 amino acids. The V gene's germline CDR1 is SGHRS and CDR2 YFSETQ. CDR3 sequence (DNA): TGCGCCAGCAGCCCGGTGGGGCGGGGCGAGCAGTACTTC. Translated, it gives CASSPVGRGEQYF.

The chain links TRBV4-2 to TRBJ2-5; D might be TRBD1 or TRBD2, each matching 6 bases. CDR3 length: 18 residues. V shed 0 bases and J shed 1 base, with 18 bases lying between them. Germline-derived CDR1 and CDR2 are LGHNA and YNFKEQ. CDR3 sequence (DNA): TGTGCCAGCAGCCAAGAGCGGCCCGGGGGCGGGTTCCAAGAGACCCAGTACTTC. The encoded protein is CASSQERPGGGFQETQYF.

The table lists this clone with a few counts. V usage is TRBV6-6 and J usage is TRBJ1-4; D possibly corresponds to TRBD1 (5 bases). CDR1 is MNHNY, CDR2 SVGAGI, per germline (reference sequence). With 2 bases removed from V and 5 bases from J, the gap between germline ends came to 6 bases. The length of the CDR3 is 13 residues. CDR3 in DNA: TGTGCCAGCAGTTACCGGGACAATGAAAAACTGTTTTTT. This gives the protein CASSYRDNEKLFF.

The CDR3 sequence is CASSLVDRGLQETQYF. The DNA of the CDR3 is TGTGCCAGCAGCTTAGTGGACAGGGGGCTCCAAGAGACCCAGTACTTC. The V gene is TRBV7-9, the J gene TRBJ2-5, with TRBD1 matching over 11 bases. The CDR3 runs 16 residues. V lost 1 base and J lost 1; bases outside the gene matches: 2. Germline values: CDR1 SEHNR, CDR2 FQNEAQ (reference sequence).

This clone has just one count. The chain carries TRBV27 and TRBJ2-7; D possibly uses TRBD1 or TRBD2 (5 bases each). Germline CDR1 MNHEY, CDR2 SMNVEV (reference sequence). Between the trimmed V and J ends, which lost 3 bases and 5 bases, there was a span of 17 bases. The CDR3 sequence is 15 residues long. The CDR3 is CASSFFGTKLDEQYF. Here the CDR3 DNA reads TGTGCCAGCAGTTTCTTTGGGACGAAGCTCGACGAGCAGTACTTC.

The chain joins TRBV18 to TRBJ2-3, with TRBD1 matching over 9 bases. The V gene end was trimmed by 2 bases and the J gene end by 5 bases; junction bases not matched to a gene: 8. The CDR3 extends over 16 amino acids. Germline values: CDR1 KGHSH, CDR2 LQKENI. The CDR3 bases are TGTGCCAGCTCACCAATAGGGACAGGGCTTCGAGATACGCAGTATTTT. Translation: CASSPIGTGLRDTQYF.

This chain links TRBV6-1 with TRBJ2-1; 7 nucleotides align to TRBD2. The CDR3 runs to 13 residues. CDR1 is MNHNS and CDR2 is SASEGT in the germline V gene. Trimming took 0 bases from V and 9 from J; bases not matched to a gene: 2. CDR3 coding DNA: TGTGCCAGCAGTGAAGCGCGGGGGTTTGAGCAGTTCTTC. Its protein is CASSEARGFEQFF.

The V and J genes are TRBV30 and TRBJ1-1; D unresolved. The V gene lost 0 bases and the J gene lost 0 bases, with 8 bases spanning the gap. This CDR3 spans 14 amino acids. The germline V gene encodes CDR1 GTSNPN and CDR2 SVGIG (reference sequence). CDR3 amino acids: CAWSVRRVNTEAFF. The CDR3 DNA reads as TGTGCCTGGAGTGTTCGCCGGGTGAACACTGAAGCTTTCTTT.

This clone was seen only a few times. V gene TRBV7-2 combines with J gene TRBJ2-7, with 8 bases lining up with TRBD1. Germline V gene lookup returns CDR1 SGHTA and CDR2 FQGNSA. V gave up 1 base and J gave up 0 bases; unmatched junction bases: 5. The CDR3 is 16 residues long. The CDR3 DNA is TGTGCCAGCAGCTTAGGCGGGACAGGTAGCTCCTACGAGCAGTACTTC. Translation gives CASSLGGTGSSYEQYF.